The clone carrying this T cell receptor beta chain was seen only once. Its specificity is not known. Other DNA sequences from this sample encode an identical CDR3 as well. PCR employed 60 Vbeta and 13 Jbeta primers. Clones were read by immunoSEQ multiplex PCR, and TCRdb kept only the in-frame ones, dropping some. This table holds around 64,000 clones, approximately 75% found once. This entry comes from a study of cytomegalovirus exposure and HLA in healthy donors. Looking at the study overall: There were 117 million unique TCR beta sequences, drawn from 150 million to 200 million T cells, in an earlier analysis. General study findings and limits: Sequencing likely caused a cluster of highly shared sequence variants.

This CDR3 region has 14 residues. V trimming: 6 bases; J trimming: 7 bases; junction bases outside the gene matches: 7. Germline V CDR1 and CDR2: ENHRY, SYGVKD. The TCR was taken from a man younger than 40 in good health and CMV-seropositive. The chain links TRBV10-3 to TRBJ2-7; 12 positions agree with TRBD1. Specimen: PBMCs. DNA for the CDR3: TGTGCCATCAGCCCGGGACAGGGGGCCCGGGAGCAGTACTTC. The encoded protein is CAISPGQGAREQYF.